A single sample is the source of the 16 T cell receptor beta chains below, sequenced in a study of identical twins. A single record per CDR3 protein comes from TCRdb applying MiXCR to the 5' RACE reads. The sample gives about 460,000 distinct CDR3 sequences, 12% to 15% of which show up once; around 0.57% is in the top ten. Another study also made use of these data, one on yellow fever vaccine responses in identical twins.

The sequencing input was CD4+ T cells sorted from blood. These receptor sequences come from a woman aged 18-30 years in good health.

J is TRBJ2-7 and V is TRBV11-1, with TRBD2 matching over 10 bases. V lost 0 bases and J lost 4; bases outside the gene matches: 15. CDR3 length: 19 amino acids. Germline CDR1 reads SGHAT; CDR2 reads FQDESV (reference sequence). Written as DNA, the CDR3 is TGTGCCAGCAGCTTAGCCCATCTAGCGGGAGACTCTTACTCTTACGAGCAGTACTTC. Amino acid sequence: CASSLAHLAGDSYSYEQYF.

This clonotype has a count of ten or more. The chain is built from TRBV6-2 or TRBV6-3 and TRBJ2-7; D gene ambiguous. Germline V gives CDR1 MNHEY, CDR2 SVGEGT. Trimming pared 6 bases from V and 6 bases from J, leaving 18 bases between. CDR3 length: 14 residues. The CDR3 sequence: CASRPVWDYREQYF. As DNA, the CDR3 is TGTGCCAGCAGGCCTGTATGGGATTATCGCGAGCAGTACTTC.

V is TRBV5-6 and J is TRBJ2-1, with D possibly matching TRBD2 (5 bases). The CDR3 is 16 residues long. Germline V CDR1 and CDR2: SGHDT, YYEEEE. V lost 2 bases and J 2 bases, leaving 14 bases between the germline ends. The CDR3 nucleotides read TGTGCCAGCAGCTTCCTTTCGGGAAGAACCTACAATGAGCAGTTCTTC. It translates to CASSFLSGRTYNEQFF. The full variable domain, rest sourced from reference TRBV5-6 and TRBJ2-1, is DAGVTQSPTHLIKTRGQQVTLRCSPKSGHDTVSWYQQALGQGPQFIFQYYEEEERQRGNFPDRFSGHQFPNYSSELNVNALLLGDSALYLCASSFLSGRTYNEQFFGPGTRLTVL.

V and J are TRBV2 and TRBJ2-1; D unresolved. CDR1 and CDR2 from the germline V gene are SNHLY and FYNNEI. Between the trimmed V and J ends, which lost 6 bases and 0 bases, there was a span of 9 bases. There are 14 residues in the CDR3. The CDR3 spells CASSRSSSYNEQFF. The CDR3 bases are TGTGCCAGCAGCCGTAGTTCCTCCTACAATGAGCAGTTCTTC.

This clonotype was found a few times. This rearrangement joins TRBV6-1 to TRBJ2-7, with 9 bases matching TRBD2. With 6 bases clipped from V and 3 bases from J, the junction kept 6 bases outside the gene matches. The CDR3 extends over 14 amino acids. Germline-derived CDR1 and CDR2 are MNHNS and SASEGT. This CDR3 is CASSRAGGRYEQYF. Written as DNA, the CDR3 is TGTGCCAGCAGCCGAGCGGGGGGTCGCTACGAGCAGTACTTC.

Many counts were recorded for this clonotype. The V gene is TRBV29-1, the J gene TRBJ2-2, with unresolved D. CDR1 and CDR2 (germline): SQVTM, ANQGSEA. Trimming took off 7 bases at V and 6 bases at J, with 9 bases between the two ends. This CDR3 is 11 amino acids long. CDR3 loop: CSAHTAGELFF. The CDR3 nucleotides are TGCAGCGCCCATACCGCCGGGGAGCTGTTTTTT.

The chain combines TRBV20-1 with TRBJ2-7; D unclear. This CDR3 comprises 11 residues. V was shortened by 3 bases and J by 5 bases, with 8 bases between the two germline ends. Germline loops: CDR1 DFQATT, CDR2 SNEGSKA (reference sequence). The CDR3 is CSASVPDEQYF. The CDR3 DNA follows: TGCAGTGCTAGTGTCCCCGACGAGCAGTACTTC.

Many counts were recorded for this clonotype. The chain recombines TRBV20-1 with TRBJ2-7, with D perhaps TRBD1 or TRBD2 (5 bases each). Germline assignment: CDR1 DFQATT and CDR2 SNEGSKA (reference sequence). V lost 6 bases to trimming and J lost 2 bases, with 11 bases between them. CDR3 length: 12 residues. CDR3 DNA sequence: TGCAGTGCACAGGTCGGGACCTACGAGCAGTACTTC. Amino acid sequence: CSAQVGTYEQYF.

The rearrangement uses TRBV19 and TRBJ2-7, with TRBD2 identical over 9 bases. The CDR3 has 16 residues. From germline, CDR1 is LNHDA and CDR2 SQIVND (reference sequence). The V segment lost 4 bases and the J segment 6 bases; nucleotides outside the gene matches: 13. This chain's CDR3 is CASSTFWGLASVEQYF. CDR3 bases: TGTGCCAGTAGTACCTTCTGGGGACTAGCATCTGTCGAGCAGTACTTC.

The V and J genes are TRBV29-1 and TRBJ2-1; D is unresolved. The CDR3 runs 11 residues. The V end lost 4 bases, the J end lost 10 bases, and 11 bases lay between the germline ends. The germline V gene has CDR1 SQVTM and CDR2 ANQGSEA. CDR3 DNA: TGCAGCGTTGGGCAAGAGATCGAGCAGTTCTTC. It encodes CSVGQEIEQFF.

This clonotype was seen a few times. The chain carries TRBV5-1 and TRBJ2-2, with D perhaps matching TRBD1 (5 bases). Trimming cost V 2 bases and J 4 bases, with 12 bases left between them. Germline V gene data show CDR1 as SGHRS and CDR2 as YFSETQ. CDR3 length equals 15 residues. The CDR3 loop reads CASSFAGSGTGELFF. For the CDR3, the DNA is TGCGCCAGCAGCTTCGCAGGGTCGGGCACCGGGGAGCTGTTTTTT.

Here the CDR3 reads CSARDWASLGRTSTDTQYF. The CDR3 coding sequence is TGCAGTGCTAGAGATTGGGCAAGCCTAGGCCGAACCAGCACAGATACGCAGTATTTT. The rearrangement links TRBV20-1 to TRBJ2-3; D not resolved. Germline CDR1 is DFQATT and CDR2 is SNEGSKA (reference sequence). V was clipped by 0 bases and J by 0 bases, with 22 bases between them. The CDR3 contains 19 residues.

This clonotype was counted only a few times. The chain joins TRBV20-1 to TRBJ1-1; 7 bases fit TRBD1. Germline trimming cut 1 base from V and 1 base from J; bases unmatched to any gene: 3. Germline V gene sequence: CDR1 DFQATT, CDR2 SNEGSKA (reference sequence). The CDR3 has 14 amino acids. The CDR3 reads CSARAEGANTEAFF. In DNA form, the CDR3 reads TGCAGTGCTAGAGCTGAGGGGGCGAACACTGAAGCTTTCTTT.

The CDR3 protein is CASRQGTDTQYF. The CDR3 DNA reads TGTGCCAGTAGGCAGGGGACGGATACGCAGTATTTT. The chain joins TRBV19 to TRBJ2-3; D might be TRBD1 (6 bases). The length of the CDR3 is 12 residues. Germline lookup yields CDR1 LNHDA and CDR2 SQIVND (reference sequence). V shed 6 bases and J shed 6 bases, with 10 bases lying between them.

This clonotype showed up many times. This chain joins TRBV18 and TRBJ1-2; possible D gene TRBD1, 6 bases. V shed 8 bases and J shed 1 base, with 11 bases lying between them. Germline loops: CDR1 KGHSH, CDR2 LQKENI. This CDR3 region has 13 residues. In DNA form, the CDR3 reads TGTGCCAGCAGCCCGGACAGTAACTATGGCTACACCTTC. This translates into CASSPDSNYGYTF.

In its sample, this clonotype was seen a few times. This chain joins TRBV11-2 and TRBJ2-3; 9 positions agree with TRBD2. Looked up from germline, CDR1 is SGHAT and CDR2 is FQNNGV. Trimming took 1 base from V and 4 from J; bases not matched to a gene: 9. This CDR3 spans 17 amino acids. CDR3 nucleotides: TGTGCCAGCAGCTTAGTTCGGCTAGCGGGACCTGCAGATACGCAGTATTTT. As protein: CASSLVRLAGPADTQYF.